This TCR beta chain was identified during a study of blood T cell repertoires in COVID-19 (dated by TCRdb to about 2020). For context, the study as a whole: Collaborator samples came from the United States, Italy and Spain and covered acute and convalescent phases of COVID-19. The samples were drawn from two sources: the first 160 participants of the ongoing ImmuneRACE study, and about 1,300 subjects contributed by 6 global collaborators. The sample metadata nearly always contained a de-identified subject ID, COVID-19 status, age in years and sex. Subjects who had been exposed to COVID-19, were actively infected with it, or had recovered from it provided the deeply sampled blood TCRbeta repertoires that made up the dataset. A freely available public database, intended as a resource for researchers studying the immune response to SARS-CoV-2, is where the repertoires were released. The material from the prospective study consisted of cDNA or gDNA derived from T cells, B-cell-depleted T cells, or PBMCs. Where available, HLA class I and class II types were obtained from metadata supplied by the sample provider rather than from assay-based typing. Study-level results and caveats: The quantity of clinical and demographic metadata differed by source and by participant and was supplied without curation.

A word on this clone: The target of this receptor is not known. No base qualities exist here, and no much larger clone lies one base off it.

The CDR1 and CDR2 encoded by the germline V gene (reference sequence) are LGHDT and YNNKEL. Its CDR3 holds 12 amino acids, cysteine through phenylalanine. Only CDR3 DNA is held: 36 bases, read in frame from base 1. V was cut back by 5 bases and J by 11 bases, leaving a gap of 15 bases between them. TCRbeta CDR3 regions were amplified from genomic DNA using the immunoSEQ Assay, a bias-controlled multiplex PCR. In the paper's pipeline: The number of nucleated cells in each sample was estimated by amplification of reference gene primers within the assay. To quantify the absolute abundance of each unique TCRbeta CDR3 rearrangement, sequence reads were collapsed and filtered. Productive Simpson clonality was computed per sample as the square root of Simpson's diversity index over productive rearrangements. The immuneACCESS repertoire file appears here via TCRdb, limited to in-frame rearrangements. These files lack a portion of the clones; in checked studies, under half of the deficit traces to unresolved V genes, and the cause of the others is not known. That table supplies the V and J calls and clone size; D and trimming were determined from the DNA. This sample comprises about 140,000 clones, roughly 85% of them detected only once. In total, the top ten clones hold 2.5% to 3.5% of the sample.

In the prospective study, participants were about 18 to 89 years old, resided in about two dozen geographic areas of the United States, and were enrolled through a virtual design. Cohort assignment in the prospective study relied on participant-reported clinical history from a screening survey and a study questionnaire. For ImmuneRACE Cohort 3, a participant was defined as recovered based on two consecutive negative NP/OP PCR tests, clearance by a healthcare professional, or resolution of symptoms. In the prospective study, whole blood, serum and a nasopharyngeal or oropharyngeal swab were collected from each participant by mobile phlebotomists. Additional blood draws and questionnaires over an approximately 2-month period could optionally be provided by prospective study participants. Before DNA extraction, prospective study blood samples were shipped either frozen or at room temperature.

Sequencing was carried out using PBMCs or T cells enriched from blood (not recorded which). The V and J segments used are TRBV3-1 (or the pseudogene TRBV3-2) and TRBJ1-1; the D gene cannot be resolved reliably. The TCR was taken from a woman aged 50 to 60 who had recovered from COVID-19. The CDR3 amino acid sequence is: CASSGSPPEAFF. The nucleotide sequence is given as TGTGCCAGCAGCGGCTCGCCTCCGGAGGCTTTCTTT.